Below are 10 T cell receptor beta chains sequenced from a single sample in a study of neurological immune-mediated disorders. Using its own MiXCR run on the 5' RACE reads, TCRdb lists one record per CDR3 protein. The table shows over 55,000 distinct CDR3 sequences, with 2% to 3% occurring only once. Sequencing was done on a sample of PBMCs. The receptors derive from a man aged 50 to 60 with multiple sclerosis.

The sample holds many counts of this clonotype. This chain links TRBV5-1 with TRBJ2-3; 14 bases are a match to TRBD2. The germline V gene encodes CDR1 SGHRS and CDR2 YFSETQ. V shed 4 bases, J shed 8 bases, and the junction held 6 bases outside the gene matches. This CDR3 region has 15 residues. CDR3 in DNA: TGCGCCAGCAGCCAGAGGACTAGCGGGGGGACTACGCAGTATTTT. Translation gives CASSQRTSGGTTQYF.

This clonotype has at least ten counts. V gene TRBV5-8 combines with J gene TRBJ1-2, with D possibly being TRBD1 (6 bases). Germline CDR1 reads SGHTS; CDR2 reads YDEGEE. V lost 4 bases and J lost 2, with 12 bases in between. The CDR3 totals 14 residues. CDR3 residues: CASSRGHSNYGYTF. DNA of the CDR3: TGTGCCAGCAGCCGGGGACATTCGAACTATGGCTACACCTTC. Using reference TRBV5-8 and TRBJ1-2 for the parts outside the CDR3, the full variable domain is EAGVTQSPTHLIKTRGQQATLRCSPISGHTSVYWYQQALGLGLQFLLWYDEGEERNRGNFPPRFSGRQFPNYSSELNVNALELEDSALYLCASSRGHSNYGYTFGSGTRLTVV.

This clonotype was picked up many times. The chain uses TRBV6-1 and TRBJ2-7, with TRBD1 identical over 7 bases. CDR1 is MNHNS and CDR2 is SASEGT in the germline V gene. V lost 6 bases to trimming and J lost 6 bases; unmatched junction nucleotides: 14. This CDR3 region has 15 residues. In DNA form, the CDR3 reads TGTGCCAGCAGCCCCCTACAGGGGCGTCCGGCCGAGCAGTACTTC. This translates into CASSPLQGRPAEQYF.

Many counts were recorded for this clonotype. The V gene is TRBV7-8, the J gene TRBJ2-5; 8 bases align to TRBD2. The germline V gene encodes CDR1 SGHVS and CDR2 FQNEAQ. The CDR3 length is 16 residues. V lost 3 bases, J lost 2 bases, and 8 bases stayed unmatched. The CDR3 spells CASSFPSRGAQETQYF. The CDR3 region has the DNA TGTGCCAGCAGCTTCCCCTCGCGGGGGGCGCAAGAGACCCAGTACTTC.

This clonotype showed up many times. The CDR3 bases are TGTGCCAGCAGTTACTACGGGGCAGGGGAGTACGAGCAGTACTTC. Residues: CASSYYGAGEYEQYF. V gene TRBV6-6 combines with J gene TRBJ2-7; possibly TRBD1 for D (6 bases). Germline V gene lookup returns CDR1 MNHNY and CDR2 SVGAGI (reference sequence). The CDR3 has 15 amino acids. Trimming cost V 1 base and J 4 bases, with 14 bases left between them.

As to this clonotype: It may be a read error: a sequence one base away is much more abundant. This CDR3 is CSAHGPGDSPLHF. The CDR3 DNA follows: TGCAGTGCTCACGGGCCTGGGGATTCACCCCTCCACTTT. The J gene is TRBJ1-6, the V gene TRBV20-1; unclear D gene. Germline V gene data show CDR1 as DFQATT and CDR2 as SNEGSKA (reference sequence). CDR3 size: 13 residues. Trimming removed 5 bases from V and 8 bases from J, with 13 bases in between.

This clonotype was recorded many times. This chain connects TRBV27 to TRBJ1-4, with 11 bases lining up with TRBD1. The CDR3 is 17 amino acids. From germline, CDR1 is MNHEY and CDR2 SMNVEV (reference sequence). J gave up 7 bases and V 1 base, and 8 bases lay outside the gene matches. Here the CDR3 reads CASSLFQRGQGGEKLFF. The CDR3 coding sequence is TGTGCCAGCAGTTTATTTCAGAGGGGACAGGGGGGTGAAAAACTGTTTTTT.

This sequence joins TRBV10-3 and TRBJ2-7, with D perhaps TRBD1 or TRBD2 (5 bases each). The CDR3 length is 16 residues. CDR1 is ENHRY, CDR2 SYGVKD, per germline. Deletions cut 11 bases from V and 2 bases from J, with 25 bases between. CDR3 coding DNA: TGTGCCGCACCCCGGGACGGTCTTACCTTTCCCTACGAGCAGTACTTC. The encoded protein is CAAPRDGLTFPYEQYF.

Details on this clonotype: A clone one base away is much larger, so this may be a read error. The chain recombines TRBV27 with TRBJ2-3; D is unresolved. The CDR3 consists of 13 residues. Germline lookup yields CDR1 MNHEY and CDR2 SMNVEV (reference sequence). Between the trimmed V and J ends, which lost 3 bases and 5 bases, there was a span of 9 bases. In DNA form, the CDR3 reads TGTGCCAGCAGTTTTACTCTCAGAGATACGCAGTATTTT. The encoded protein is CASSFTLRDTQYF.

This clonotype was found many times. This chain links TRBV29-1 with TRBJ1-2; the D gene is possibly TRBD1 (5 bases). The CDR3 is 13 amino acids. Germline CDR1 and CDR2: SQVTM and ANQGSEA. V was pared by 8 bases and J by 2 bases, with 15 bases between. In nucleotides, the CDR3 is TGCAGCTACAGTCGGGGCCTGAACTATGGCTACACCTTC. This sequence encodes CSYSRGLNYGYTF.